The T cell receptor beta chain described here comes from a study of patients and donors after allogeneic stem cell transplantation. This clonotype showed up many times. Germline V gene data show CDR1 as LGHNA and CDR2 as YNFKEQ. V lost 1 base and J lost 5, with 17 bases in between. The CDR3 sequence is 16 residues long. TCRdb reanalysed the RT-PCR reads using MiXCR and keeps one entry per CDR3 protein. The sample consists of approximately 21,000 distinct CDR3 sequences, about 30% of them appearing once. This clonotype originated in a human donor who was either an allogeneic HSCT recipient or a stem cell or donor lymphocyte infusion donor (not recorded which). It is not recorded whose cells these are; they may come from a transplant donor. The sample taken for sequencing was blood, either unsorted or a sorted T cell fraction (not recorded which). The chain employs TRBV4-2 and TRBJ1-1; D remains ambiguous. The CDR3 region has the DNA TGTGCCAGCAGCCAAGGGCGGTCCCGAGCGGGGACTGAAGCTTTCTTT. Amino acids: CASSQGRSRAGTEAFF.